This T cell receptor beta chain was documented in a study of T cell responses to AZD1222 COVID-19 vaccine. Produced via immunoSEQ multiplex PCR; TCRdb's table is partial and in-frame only. This sample has about 100,000 clones, with 88% found just once. Sequencing was performed on peripheral blood, taken on day 0 of AZD1222 vaccination. The source of this sequence is an adult in good health.

CDR3 bases: TGTGCCAGCAGTTCCCCTCGGTTCGGGCAGCCCCAGCATTTT. Its translation: CASSSPRFGQPQHF. The chain links TRBV28 to TRBJ1-5; D is undetermined. The ends were cut back, 4 bases at V and 7 bases at J, with 14 bases in the middle. The CDR3 length is 14 residues. Germline-derived CDR1 and CDR2 are MDHEN and SYDVKM.